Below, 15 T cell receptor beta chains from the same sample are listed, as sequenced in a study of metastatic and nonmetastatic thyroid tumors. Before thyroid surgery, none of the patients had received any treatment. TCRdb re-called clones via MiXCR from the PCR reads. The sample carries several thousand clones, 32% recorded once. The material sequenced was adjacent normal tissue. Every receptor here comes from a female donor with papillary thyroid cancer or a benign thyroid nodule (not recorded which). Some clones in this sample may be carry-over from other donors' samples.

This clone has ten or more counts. CDR3 nucleotides: TGTGCCAGTAGTATAAATCCCACCGAGACCCAGTACTTC. Its translation is CASSINPTETQYF. The rearrangement uses TRBV19 and TRBJ2-5; D is unresolved. Trimming took 2 bases from V and 5 from J, leaving 9 bases between them. Germline lookup yields CDR1 LNHDA and CDR2 SQIVND (reference sequence). This CDR3 has 13 amino acids.

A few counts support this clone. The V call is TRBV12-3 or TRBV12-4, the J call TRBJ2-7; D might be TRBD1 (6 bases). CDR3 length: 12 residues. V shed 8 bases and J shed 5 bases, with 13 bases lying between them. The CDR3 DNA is TGTGCCAGCCGTACAGGGTCCCACGAGCAGTACTTC. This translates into CASRTGSHEQYF.

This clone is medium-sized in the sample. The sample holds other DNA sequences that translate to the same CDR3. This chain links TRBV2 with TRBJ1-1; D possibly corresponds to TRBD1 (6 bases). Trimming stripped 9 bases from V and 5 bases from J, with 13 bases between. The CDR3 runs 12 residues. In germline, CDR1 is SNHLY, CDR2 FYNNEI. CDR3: CASQTGGTEAFF. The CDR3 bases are TGTGCCAGTCAGACAGGAGGGACTGAAGCTTTCTTT.

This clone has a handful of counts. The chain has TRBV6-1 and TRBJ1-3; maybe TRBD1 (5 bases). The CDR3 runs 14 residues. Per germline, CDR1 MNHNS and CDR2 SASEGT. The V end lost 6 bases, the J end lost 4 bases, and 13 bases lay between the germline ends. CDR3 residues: CASRPDRGGNTIYF. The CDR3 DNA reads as TGTGCCAGCAGGCCCGACAGAGGAGGAAACACCATATATTTT.

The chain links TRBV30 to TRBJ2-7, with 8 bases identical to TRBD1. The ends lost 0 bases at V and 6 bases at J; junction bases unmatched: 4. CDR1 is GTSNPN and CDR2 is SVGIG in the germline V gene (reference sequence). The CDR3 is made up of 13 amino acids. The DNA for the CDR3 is TGTGCCTGGAGTGTACACAGGGGGTCCGAGCAGTACTTC. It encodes CAWSVHRGSEQYF.

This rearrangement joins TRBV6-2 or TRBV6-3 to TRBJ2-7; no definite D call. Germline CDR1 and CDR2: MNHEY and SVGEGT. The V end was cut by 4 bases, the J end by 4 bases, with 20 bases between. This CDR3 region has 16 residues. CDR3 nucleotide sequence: TGTGCCAGCAGTTTCGTGAGTCGCGAACCAATATACGAGCAGTACTTC. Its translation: CASSFVSREPIYEQYF.

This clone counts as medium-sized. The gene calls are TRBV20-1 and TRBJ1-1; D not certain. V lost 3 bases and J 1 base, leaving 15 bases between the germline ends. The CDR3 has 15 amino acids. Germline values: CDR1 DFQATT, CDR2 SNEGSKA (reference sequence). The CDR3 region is CSASYQRRGNTEAFF. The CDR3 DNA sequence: TGCAGTGCTAGCTACCAACGAAGAGGGAACACTGAAGCTTTCTTT.

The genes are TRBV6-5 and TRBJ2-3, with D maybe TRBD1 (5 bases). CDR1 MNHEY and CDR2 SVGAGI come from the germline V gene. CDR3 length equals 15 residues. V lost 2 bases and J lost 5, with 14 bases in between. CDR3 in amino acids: CASSYERQGGDTQYF. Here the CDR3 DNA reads TGTGCCAGCAGTTACGAACGTCAGGGTGGAGATACGCAGTATTTT.

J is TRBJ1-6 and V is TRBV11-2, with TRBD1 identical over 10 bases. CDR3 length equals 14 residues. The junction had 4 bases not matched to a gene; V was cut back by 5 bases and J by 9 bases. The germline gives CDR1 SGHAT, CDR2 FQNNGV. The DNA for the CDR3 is TGTGCCAGCAGCGGGGACAGGGGTTTTTCACCCCTCCACTTT. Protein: CASSGDRGFSPLHF.

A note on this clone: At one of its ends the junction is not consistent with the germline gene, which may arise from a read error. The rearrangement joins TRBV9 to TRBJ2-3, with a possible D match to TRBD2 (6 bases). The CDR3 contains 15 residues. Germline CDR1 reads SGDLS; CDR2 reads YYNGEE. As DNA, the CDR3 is TGTGCCAGCAGCCCCTCGGGAGTCAACTGGGATACGCAGTGTTTT. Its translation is CASSPSGVNWDTQCF.

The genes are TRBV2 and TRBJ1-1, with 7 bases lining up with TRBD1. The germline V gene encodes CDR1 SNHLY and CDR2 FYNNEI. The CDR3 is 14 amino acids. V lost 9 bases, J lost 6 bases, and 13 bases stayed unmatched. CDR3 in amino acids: CASIIEGASAEAFF. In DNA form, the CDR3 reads TGTGCCAGTATTATAGAGGGGGCGTCGGCTGAAGCTTTCTTT. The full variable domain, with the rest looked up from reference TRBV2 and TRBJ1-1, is EPEVTQTPSHQVTQMGQEVILRCVPISNHLYFYWYRQILGQKVEFLVSFYNNEISEKSEIFDDQFSVERPDGSNFTLKIRSTKLEDSAMYFCASIIEGASAEAFFGQGTRLTVV.

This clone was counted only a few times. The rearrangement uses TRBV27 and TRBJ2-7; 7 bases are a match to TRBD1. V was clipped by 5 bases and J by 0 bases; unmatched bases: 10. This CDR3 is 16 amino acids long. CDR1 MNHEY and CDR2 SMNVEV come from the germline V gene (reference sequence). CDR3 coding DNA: TGTGCCAGCAGTGTACAGGGGATCCTCAGCTCCTACGAGCAGTACTTC. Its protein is CASSVQGILSSYEQYF.

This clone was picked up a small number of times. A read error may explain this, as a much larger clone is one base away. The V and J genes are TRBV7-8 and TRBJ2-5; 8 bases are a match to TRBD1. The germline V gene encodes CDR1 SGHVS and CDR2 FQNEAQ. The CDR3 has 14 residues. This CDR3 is CASSSTGGRETRYF. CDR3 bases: TGTGCCAGCAGCTCCACAGGGGGAAGGGAGACCCGGTACTTC.

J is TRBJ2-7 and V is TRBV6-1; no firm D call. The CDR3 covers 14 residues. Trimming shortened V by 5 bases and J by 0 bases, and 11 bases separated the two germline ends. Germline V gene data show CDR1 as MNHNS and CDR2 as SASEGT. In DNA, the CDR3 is TGTGCCAGCAGTAACACTCGAAGCTCCTACGAGCAGTACTTC. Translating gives CASSNTRSSYEQYF.

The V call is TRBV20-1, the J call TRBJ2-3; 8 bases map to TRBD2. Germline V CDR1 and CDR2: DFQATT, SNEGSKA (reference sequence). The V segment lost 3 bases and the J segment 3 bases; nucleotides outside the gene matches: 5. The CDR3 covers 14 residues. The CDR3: CSASGGGRTDTQYF. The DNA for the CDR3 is TGCAGTGCTAGCGGGGGGGGAAGGACAGATACGCAGTATTTT.